A selection of T cell receptor beta chains follows, all from one sample in a study of blood T cell repertoires in COVID-19. Sequencing was performed with immunoSEQ multiplex PCR; in TCRdb, only in-frame clones are kept and a portion is missing. The repertoire holds some 60,000 clones, with roughly 91% as singletons. The sample consisted of peripheral blood. The source of these receptors is a human donor in a cohort sampled during active COVID-19. The CDR3 runs from the conserved cysteine through the conserved F or W. D genes are given only for firm matches.

>TRBV13|NA
CASSLSADTGELFF
>TRBV19|NA
CASTQGLLTDTQYF
>TRBV7-2|NA
CASSLSLNFQETQYF
>TRBV21-1|NA
CASVGKNRGYGYTF
>TRBV7-2|TRBD2
CASSRHQTSGRAGTQYF
>TRBV9|TRBD1
CASSVGQGGEKLFF
>TRBV10-3|TRBD1
CAIKRQGETQYF
>TRBV11-3|NA
CASSFSSGGVMYEQYF
>TRBV7-3|TRBD2
CASSLSSSGDSHNEQFF
>TRBV5-1|NA
CASSLGSTMNTEAFF